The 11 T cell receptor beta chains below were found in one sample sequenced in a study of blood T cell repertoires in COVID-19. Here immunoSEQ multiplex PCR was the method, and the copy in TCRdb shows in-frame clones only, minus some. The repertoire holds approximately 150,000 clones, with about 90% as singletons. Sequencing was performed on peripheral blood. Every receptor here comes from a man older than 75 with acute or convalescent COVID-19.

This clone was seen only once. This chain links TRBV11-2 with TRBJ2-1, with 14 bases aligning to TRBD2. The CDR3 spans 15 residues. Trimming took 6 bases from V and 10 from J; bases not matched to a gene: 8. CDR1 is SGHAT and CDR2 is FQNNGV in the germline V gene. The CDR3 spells CASRTGTSGSWEQFF. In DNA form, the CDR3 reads TGTGCCAGCAGGACCGGGACTAGCGGGAGTTGGGAGCAGTTCTTC.

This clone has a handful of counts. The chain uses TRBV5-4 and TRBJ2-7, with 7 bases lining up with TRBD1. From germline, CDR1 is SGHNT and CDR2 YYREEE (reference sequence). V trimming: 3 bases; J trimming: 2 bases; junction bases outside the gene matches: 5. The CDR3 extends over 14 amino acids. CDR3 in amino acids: CASSSGTVTYEQYF. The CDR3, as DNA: TGTGCCAGCAGCTCCGGGACAGTCACCTACGAGCAGTACTTC. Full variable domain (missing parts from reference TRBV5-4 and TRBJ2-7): ETGVTQSPTHLIKTRGQQVTLRCSSQSGHNTVSWYQQALGQGPQFIFQYYREEENGRGNFPPRFSGLQFPNYSSELNVNALELDDSALYLCASSSGTVTYEQYFGPGTRLTVT.

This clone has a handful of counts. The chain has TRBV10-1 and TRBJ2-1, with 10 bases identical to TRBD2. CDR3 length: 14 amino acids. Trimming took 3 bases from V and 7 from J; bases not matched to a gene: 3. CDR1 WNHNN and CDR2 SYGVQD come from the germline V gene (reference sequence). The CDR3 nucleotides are TGCGCCAGCAGTGAAGGACTAGCGGAAAATGAGCAGTTCTTC. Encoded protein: CASSEGLAENEQFF.

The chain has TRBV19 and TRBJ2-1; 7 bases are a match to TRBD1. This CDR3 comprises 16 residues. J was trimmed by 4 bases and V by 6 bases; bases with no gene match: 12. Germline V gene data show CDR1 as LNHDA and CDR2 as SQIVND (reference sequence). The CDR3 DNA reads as TGTGCCAGTAGGCCCAACAGGGGTGGGGCATACAATGAGCAGTTCTTC. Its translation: CASRPNRGGAYNEQFF. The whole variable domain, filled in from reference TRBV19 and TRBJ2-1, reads DGGITQSPKYLFRKEGQNVTLSCEQNLNHDAMYWYRQDPGQGLRLIYYSQIVNDFQKGDIAEGYSVSREKKESFPLTVTSAQKNPTAFYLCASRPNRGGAYNEQFFGPGTRLTVL.

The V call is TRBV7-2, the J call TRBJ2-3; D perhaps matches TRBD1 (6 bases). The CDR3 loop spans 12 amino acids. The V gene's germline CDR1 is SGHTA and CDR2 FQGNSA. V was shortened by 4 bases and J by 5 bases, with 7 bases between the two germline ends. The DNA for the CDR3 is TGTGCCAGCAGCTCACAGGGAGATACGCAGTATTTT. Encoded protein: CASSSQGDTQYF.

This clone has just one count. The CDR3, as DNA: TGTGCCAGCAGCTTAGGGTCCTCCCGGCGGGGAGAGACCCAGTACTTC. Translating gives CASSLGSSRRGETQYF. The chain is built from TRBV7-2 and TRBJ2-5, with a weak D call TRBD2 (6 bases). Germline V CDR1 and CDR2: SGHTA, FQGNSA. This CDR3 is built from 16 residues. The ends were cut back, 1 base at V and 4 bases at J, with 16 bases in the middle.

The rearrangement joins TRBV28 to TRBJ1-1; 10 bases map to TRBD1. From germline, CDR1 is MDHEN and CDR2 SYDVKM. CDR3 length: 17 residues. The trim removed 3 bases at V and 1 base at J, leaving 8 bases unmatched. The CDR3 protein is CASSFLGQGSPNTEAFF. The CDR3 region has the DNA TGTGCCAGCAGTTTCTTGGGACAGGGGTCCCCGAACACTGAAGCTTTCTTT.

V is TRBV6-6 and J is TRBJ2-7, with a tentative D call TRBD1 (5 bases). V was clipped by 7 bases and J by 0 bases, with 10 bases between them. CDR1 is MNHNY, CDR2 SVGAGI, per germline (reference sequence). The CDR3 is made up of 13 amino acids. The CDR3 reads CASKPDNSYEQYF. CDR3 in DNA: TGTGCCAGCAAACCGGACAACTCCTACGAGCAGTACTTC.

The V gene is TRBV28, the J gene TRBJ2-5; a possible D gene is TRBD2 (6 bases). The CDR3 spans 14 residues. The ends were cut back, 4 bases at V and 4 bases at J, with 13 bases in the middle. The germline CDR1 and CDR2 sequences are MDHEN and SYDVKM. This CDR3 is CASSSSGTRETQYF. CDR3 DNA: TGTGCCAGCAGTTCGTCTGGGACTCGAGAGACCCAGTACTTC.

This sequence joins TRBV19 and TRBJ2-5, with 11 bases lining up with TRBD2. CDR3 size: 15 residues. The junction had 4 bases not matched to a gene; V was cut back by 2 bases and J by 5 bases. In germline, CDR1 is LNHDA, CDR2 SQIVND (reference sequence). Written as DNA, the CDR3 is TGTGCCAGTAGTATACGGACTAGCGGGTTTGAGACCCAGTACTTC. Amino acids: CASSIRTSGFETQYF.

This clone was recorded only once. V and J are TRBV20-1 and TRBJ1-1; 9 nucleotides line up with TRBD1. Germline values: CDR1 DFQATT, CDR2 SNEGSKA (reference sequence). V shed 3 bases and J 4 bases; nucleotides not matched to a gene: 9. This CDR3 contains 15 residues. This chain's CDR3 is CSASGQGSAGTEAFF. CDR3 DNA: TGCAGTGCTAGTGGACAGGGGAGCGCTGGCACTGAAGCTTTCTTT.